The rows below give T cell receptor beta chains drawn from one sample of a study of cytomegalovirus exposure and HLA in healthy donors. Measured with immunoSEQ multiplex PCR; TCRdb has only the in-frame clones, and not every one. The sample has hundreds of thousands of clones, about 86% seen once. Sequencing was done on a sample of PBMCs. The source of these receptors is a man aged 18-30 years in good health and CMV-seronegative. Both conserved end residues are part of each CDR3. The D gene is left open where the match is weak. Not every row has a clone size; where given, it reads once, few, many or a size class.

NA | TRBD2 | TRBJ2-2 | TRBV4-1 | CASSQERAGQNTGELFF | TGCGCCAGCAGCCAAGAACGAGCGGGGCAGAACACCGGGGAGCTGTTTTTT
few | TRBD1 | TRBJ1-2 | TRBV5-1 | CASSLDRDYGYTF | TGCGCCAGCAGCCTGGACAGGGACTATGGCTACACCTTC
NA | NA | TRBJ2-1 | TRBV28 | CASTRGESSYNEQFF | TGTGCCAGCACCCGTGGGGAGAGCTCCTACAATGAGCAGTTCTTC
NA | TRBD2 | TRBJ2-7 | TRBV13 | CASSLISGNSYEQYF | TGTGCCAGCAGCTTAATTAGCGGGAACTCCTACGAGCAGTACTTC
NA | NA | TRBJ2-5 | TRBV2 | CASSTRRAETQYF | TGTGCCAGCAGTACTAGGAGGGCAGAGACCCAGTACTTC
NA | TRBD2 | TRBJ2-7 | TRBV28 | CASTGTSYEQYF | TGTGCCAGCACCGGGACTAGTTACGAGCAGTACTTC
NA | TRBD1 | TRBJ1-5 | TRBV28 | CASASGTGGNNQPQHF | TGTGCCAGCGCTTCCGGGACAGGGGGGAACAATCAGCCCCAGCATTTT
NA | NA | TRBJ1-5 | TRBV2 | CASSPGVGQPQHF | TGTGCCAGCAGCCCAGGGGTAGGACAGCCCCAGCATTTT
NA | TRBD1 | TRBJ2-7 | TRBV28 | CASSFHVSGQSSYEQYF | TGTGCCAGCAGTTTCCACGTTTCGGGACAGAGCTCCTACGAGCAGTACTTC
NA | NA | TRBJ2-7 | TRBV4-3 | CASSQGNEGYEQYF | TGCGCCAGCAGCCAAGGGAATGAGGGCTACGAGCAGTACTTC
NA | TRBD2 | TRBJ2-7 | TRBV5-5 | CASSSPAGGYEQYF | TGTGCCAGCAGCTCGCCGGCGGGGGGCTACGAGCAGTACTTC
once | NA | TRBJ1-1 | TRBV5-1 | CASSLGGALDTEAFF | TGCGCCAGCAGCTTGGGGGGCGCTTTGGACACTGAAGCTTTCTTT
NA | TRBD2 | TRBJ2-1 | TRBV28 | CASSFEGGIHEQFF | TGTGCCAGCAGTTTTGAGGGAGGGATCCATGAGCAGTTCTTC
few | TRBD1 | TRBJ1-4 | TRBV5-6 | CASRGQHNEKLFF | TGTGCCAGCAGGGGACAGCATAATGAAAAACTGTTTTTT
few | NA | TRBJ1-2 | TRBV4-1 | CASSRTGTGYTF | TGCGCCAGCAGCCGAACAGGAACTGGCTACACCTTC
NA | NA | TRBJ2-1 | TRBV4-1 | CASSQRGYNEQFF | TGCGCCAGCAGCCAACGCGGCTACAATGAGCAGTTCTTC
NA | NA | TRBJ2-7 | TRBV27 | CASSTRDLVSEQYF | TGTGCCAGCAGTACCCGGGACTTAGTCTCCGAGCAGTACTTC
once | TRBD1 | TRBJ1-1 | TRBV2 | CASSTGGLWAFF | TGTGCCAGCAGTACAGGGGGCCTATGGGCTTTCTTT
NA | NA | TRBJ1-1 | TRBV9 | CASSLSPNTEAFF | TGTGCCAGCAGTCTCTCCCCTAACACTGAAGCTTTCTTT
NA | NA | TRBJ2-7 | TRBV28 | CASSLTVPYEQYF | TGTGCCAGCAGTTTAACAGTTCCCTACGAGCAGTACTTC
NA | NA | TRBJ1-1 | TRBV6-1 | CASTQDRGKAFF | TGTGCCAGCACCCAGGACCGGGGGAAAGCTTTCTTT
NA | NA | TRBJ1-1 | TRBV30 | CAWSATGYTEAFF | TGTGCCTGGAGTGCCACAGGGTACACTGAAGCTTTCTTT
NA | TRBD2 | TRBJ2-5 | TRBV9 | CASSLSGGPFAPETQYF | TGTGCCAGCAGCCTGAGCGGGGGACCCTTTGCCCCAGAGACCCAGTACTTC
NA | NA | TRBJ2-1 | TRBV7-2 | CASSFQVNEQFF | TGTGCCAGCAGCTTTCAGGTCAATGAGCAGTTCTTC
NA | TRBD1 | TRBJ2-5 | TRBV5-1 | CASSPGTGNQETQYF | TGCGCCAGCAGCCCCGGGACAGGGAATCAAGAGACCCAGTACTTC
once | NA | TRBJ2-1 | TRBV2 | CASSETVRYNEQFF | TGTGCCAGCAGTGAAACAGTACGGTACAATGAGCAGTTCTTC
NA | NA | TRBJ2-6 | TRBV27 | CASSLSGGANVLTF | TGTGCCAGCAGTTTGAGCGGTGGGGCCAACGTCCTGACTTTC
NA | NA | TRBJ2-1 | TRBV11-3 | CASSPSGTFNEQFF | TGTGCCAGCAGTCCCTCCGGGACTTTCAATGAGCAGTTCTTC
many | NA | TRBJ1-2 | TRBV29-1 | CSVEPLDNFYGYTF | TGCAGCGTTGAACCACTGGACAATTTCTATGGCTACACCTTC
NA | NA | TRBJ2-1 | TRBV27 | CASSFLADHNEQFF | TGTGCCAGCAGTTTTCTGGCCGATCACAATGAGCAGTTCTTC
NA | NA | TRBJ1-1 | TRBV19 | CASSPSPGMVMNTEAFF | TGTGCCAGTAGTCCCAGTCCGGGTATGGTCATGAACACTGAAGCTTTCTTT
many | TRBD2 | TRBJ2-5 | TRBV16 | CASSSGLAGEVQYF | TGTGCCAGCTCGTCTGGACTAGCGGGAGAGGTCCAGTACTTC
NA | NA | TRBJ2-1 | TRBV5-4 | CASSGQHNEQFF | TGTGCCAGCAGTGGGCAGCACAATGAGCAGTTCTTC
NA | TRBD1 | TRBJ1-2 | TRBV6-1 | CASSEAGGRTGQGHGYTF | TGTGCCAGCAGTGAAGCTGGGGGAAGAACGGGACAGGGCCATGGCTACACCTTC